In its sample, the clone carrying this T cell receptor (beta chain) was seen a few times. Its antigen remains unidentified. TCRdb reprocessed the 5' RACE reads with MiXCR, giving one entry per CDR3 protein. The repertoire holds 150,000 to 200,000 distinct CDR3 sequences, with more than 9% as singletons. This record belongs to a study of CD8 T cells in ankylosing spondylitis. Study-wide findings and caveats: Disease-associated clonotypes exhibited CD8+ identity and were relatively infrequent in peripheral blood. From matched ankylosing spondylitis synovial fluid, disease-linked clones were reportedly recovered at significantly enriched levels.

The V and J ends lost 1 base and 2 bases, in that order; junction bases with no gene match: 0. The length of the CDR3 is 14 residues. From germline, CDR1 is SGHTA and CDR2 FQGNSA. The V gene is TRBV7-2, the J gene TRBJ2-7, with TRBD2 identical over 9 bases. This receptor was identified in a male donor with ankylosing spondylitis or in good health (not recorded which). Sample: blood, either unsorted or a sorted T cell fraction (not recorded which). This chain's CDR3 is CASSLERGAYEQYF. Written as DNA, the CDR3 is TGTGCCAGCAGCTTAGAGCGGGGGGCCTACGAGCAGTACTTC.